The following is a TCR beta chain sequence with its context. This clone's antigen is unknown. Per-base qualities were not stored, and no clone one base away is much larger. The size of this beta chain means little, since it is a stray read in a library made for alpha chains. This entry comes from a study of spatial heterogeneity in lung cancer (dated by TCRdb to the late 2010s). Study-wide context: Beta-chain transcripts were consistently detected in greater numbers than alpha-chain transcripts, which likely reflected higher beta-chain transcript abundance. In the raw uncorrected reads, each unique combination of TCR and UMI appeared more than ten times on average. In non-small cell lung cancer, the study made a quantitative comparison of TCR alpha and beta repertoires among multiple tumor regions, matched nontumor lung and blood. Nonsynonymous mutation counts, determined by whole-exome sequencing of tumor tissue, were related to features of the TCR repertoire. At surgery, hundreds of tumor regions, 64 matched nontumor lung samples and 45 to 60 PBMC samples were TCR-sequenced for both alpha and beta chains. Summary of the overall study and its limitations: Confirming at a functional level the hypothesis that regional TCRs recognize regional mutations was considered to require additional single-cell paired TCR alpha and beta sequencing.

The sample's time point label, decoded: sample taken at primary tumor resection. Whole RNA extracted from tumor and nontumor lung tissue, or from cryopreserved PBMC samples, was used for TCR sequencing without cell sorting. The donors were 70 or so patients from the lung TRACERx cohort who had early-stage, untreated non-small cell lung cancer. Only patients with enough RNA available from two or more tumor regions were chosen for TCR sequencing. A lung pathologist reviewed the tumor and adjacent nontumor lung specimens before the specimens were selected. Library prep was done by 5' RACE. This sample was sequenced with a NextSeq 500. In the TCR library protocol, a unique molecular identifier was attached to each TCR cDNA molecule so that PCR and sequencing errors could be corrected. Processing in the source paper ran as follows. TCR identification, UMI-based error correction and CDR3 extraction were all carried out with Decombinator tools. Expanded TCRs were defined as those above a frequency of 2 per 1,000, corresponding to the top 1% of the tumor frequency distribution. Renyi diversity was computed with the R vegan package after each repertoire had been subsampled 100 times to 5,000 TCRs. CDR3 similarity networks were built from amino acid triplet string-kernel similarity, with CDR3s being connected when pairwise similarity was above 0.82. The raw public reads went through TCRdb reprocessing: fastp at Q25, MiXCR clone calling, in-frame beta chains kept. Merged by CDR3 protein, the rows form single entries marked with the most common genes and DNA. Clone size and V and J calls follow TCRdb, not the original study. Counted in this sample were 4,000 to 5,000 distinct CDR3 sequences; approximately 16% of them appeared once. Clones ranked in the top ten supply about 20% of the sample.

Between the V and J ends, shortened by 5 bases and 4 bases respectively, the junction contains 3 bases. The CDR3 starts with the cysteine, ends with the phenylalanine, and has 10 residues. The CDR3 DNA has 30 bases and is translated from base 1. CDR1 and CDR2, looked up from the germline V gene (reference sequence), are DFQATT and SNEGSKA. The source is a male donor with early-stage non-small cell lung cancer. The sequences come from normal lung tissue next to the tumor, collected at surgery. The sequence joins TRBV20-1 to TRBJ2-1, with no reliable assignment of the D segment. The base sequence is TGCAGTGCTGCGTACAATGAGCAGTTCTTC. Its protein reads: CSAAYNEQFF.